This T cell receptor beta chain was captured by sequencing in a study of control samples from healthy donors and cancer patients. This clone was seen more than once but under ten times. From germline, CDR1 is SGDLS and CDR2 YYNGEE. Trimming removed 0 bases at V and 0 bases at J, with 7 bases between. The CDR3 has 15 residues. Sequenced by immunoSEQ multiplex PCR; TCRdb stores in-frame clones only, minus some. There are about 250,000 clones in the sample; about 80% occur only once, and 10% to 15% lies in the top ten. Sequenced material: PBMCs. J is TRBJ1-3 and V is TRBV9; D perhaps matches TRBD1 (5 bases). The sequence was obtained from a woman aged 60-75 years with lung cancer. The CDR3 spells CASSVVGDSGNTIYF. The CDR3 DNA is TGTGCCAGCAGCGTAGTGGGGGACTCTGGAAACACCATATATTTT.